This T cell receptor (beta chain) comes out of a study of blood T cell repertoires in COVID-19 (dated by TCRdb to 2020 to 2021). General notes on the study: Samples from collaborators originated in the United States, Italy and Spain and spanned both the acute and convalescent phases of COVID-19. The material from the prospective study consisted of cDNA or gDNA derived from T cells, B-cell-depleted T cells, or PBMCs. The dataset comprised deeply sampled blood TCRbeta repertoires from subjects exposed to, actively infected with, or recovered from COVID-19. The repertoires were made available in a free public database intended to serve as a resource for research on the immune response to SARS-CoV-2. The samples were drawn from two sources: the first 160 participants of the ongoing ImmuneRACE study, and 950 to 1,500 subjects contributed by 6 global collaborators. The sample metadata nearly always contained a de-identified subject ID, COVID-19 status, age in years and sex. Where available, HLA class I and class II types were taken from metadata supplied by the sample provider and were not determined by assay-based typing.

In the case of this clone: Its recognized antigen is unknown. It has no much larger one-base neighbor in the sample; base qualities were not kept.

The immunoSEQ Assay, a bias-controlled multiplex PCR, was used to amplify TCRbeta CDR3 regions from genomic DNA. In the authors' own workflow: The number of nucleated cells in each sample was estimated by amplification of reference gene primers within the assay. To quantify the absolute abundance of each unique TCRbeta CDR3 rearrangement, sequence reads were collapsed and filtered. For each sample, productive Simpson clonality was calculated as the square root of Simpson's diversity index across productive rearrangements. In its TCRdb copy, this immuneACCESS table keeps in-frame sequences only and misses some clones. Where compared with another copy, unresolved V genes explain less than half of these, and the others have no known cause. The V and J calls and clone size were taken over from that table, and D and trimming were inferred from the DNA. Across this sample there are some 120,000 clones, with about four fifths seen only once. The top ten clones comprise approximately 5.8% of the sample.

The paper as a whole reports these results and caveats: The quantity of clinical and demographic metadata differed by source and by participant and was supplied without curation.

Each collaborating institution followed its own protocols to collect whole blood in K2EDTA tubes. For TCRbeta analysis, collaborators shipped samples in one of three forms: frozen whole blood, isolated PBMCs, or DNA extracted from either of those sample types. What was sequenced was peripheral blood. The receptor's source is a man older than 75 with active or convalescent COVID-19.

The CDR3 amino acid sequence is: CAIRDDSPDGYTF. The nucleotide sequence is TGTGCCATCAGGGATGACAGCCCGGATGGCTACACCTTC. This sequence uses TRBV10-3 and TRBJ1-2; tentative D gene TRBD1, with 5 bases matching. Reading the germline V gene gives CDR1 ENHRY and CDR2 SYGVKD. Including cysteine and phenylalanine, the CDR3 has 13 amino acids. The read is trimmed to its CDR3 DNA, 39 bases read in frame from base 1. Between the V and J ends, shortened by 6 bases and 6 bases respectively, the junction contains 14 bases.